This T cell receptor beta chain is from a study of T cell changes during pregnancy in multiple sclerosis (dated by TCRdb to the late 2010s). Some background on the complete study: In women with multiple sclerosis, the researchers looked at how the T cell repertoire shifted as pregnancy progressed.

Regarding this clone: Its antigen remains undetermined. It has no much larger one-base neighbor in the sample; base qualities were not kept.

The library was prepared using the immunoSEQ multiplex PCR assay. This immuneACCESS table, as held by TCRdb, lists in-frame sequences with V and J called but not all clones. Of the missing ones, under half trace to an unresolved V gene in checked studies; the others have no known cause. Present in this sample are about 54,000 clones, approximately 92% of which were seen just once. The top ten hold more than 0.9% of the sample. The CDR3 measures 15 amino acids from cysteine to phenylalanine. The DNA shown is the 45-base CDR3, in frame from base 1. CDR1 and CDR2, looked up from the germline V gene (reference sequence), are LNHDA and SQIVND. V was cut back by 8 bases and J by 0 bases, leaving a gap of 14 bases between them.

Recombination joined TRBV19 with TRBJ1-3; too little of a D gene remains to name it. Sequencing used peripheral blood, obtained after pregnancy. This TCR was recovered from a female donor in good health, enrolled as a control in a pregnancy study. This receptor has the CDR3 CASRRTGDSGNTIYF. The sequenced DNA: TGTGCCAGTCGCAGGACGGGAGACTCTGGAAACACCATATATTTT.